What follows are 7 T cell receptor beta chains derived from one specimen sequenced in a study of T cells in Graves' hyperthyroidism and ophthalmopathy. Amplified TCR beta CDR3 regions derived from RNA transcripts. The HTBI primer set served for first-round RT-PCR of the TCR CDR3. In TCRdb, the multiplex PCR reads were re-called with MiXCR into one record per CDR3 protein. The sample lists roughly 570,000 distinct CDR3 sequences; 15% to 18% were seen once. Source material: blood. The source of these receptors is a woman in her thirties with Graves' hyperthyroidism.

This clonotype has a handful of counts. The chain links TRBV19 to TRBJ2-7; perhaps D is TRBD1 or TRBD2 (5 bases each). The CDR3 is made up of 13 amino acids. The V and J ends lost 5 bases and 6 bases respectively, with 14 bases between them. The germline V gene encodes CDR1 LNHDA and CDR2 SQIVND (reference sequence). The CDR3 sequence is CASSGLLGGEQYF. DNA of the CDR3: TGTGCCAGTAGTGGACTCCTTGGGGGCGAGCAGTACTTC.

The CDR3 sequence: CASHSTGQSSYGQYF. CDR3 coding DNA: TGTGCCAGCCACTCAACCGGACAGTCTAGTTATGGGCAGTACTTC. The genes are TRBV6-1 and TRBJ2-7; tentatively, D is TRBD1 (6 bases). This CDR3 comprises 15 residues. Trimming took off 8 bases at V and 9 bases at J, with 26 bases between the two ends. CDR1 and CDR2 from the germline V gene are MNHNS and SASEGT.

The table lists this clonotype with a few counts. The chain is built from TRBV7-3 and TRBJ2-1; 7 positions agree with TRBD2. This CDR3 is built from 18 residues. Germline V gene lookup returns CDR1 SGHTA and CDR2 FQGTGA. Unmatched junction bases numbered 19, after V lost 1 base and J lost 10 bases. The CDR3 coding sequence is TGTGCCAGCAGCTTAATGTCCACTCGAGCGGGGCCTCTCACAGAGCAGTTCTTC. Its protein product is CASSLMSTRAGPLTEQFF.

This clonotype was detected many times. The chain joins TRBV7-2 to TRBJ1-1, with a weak D call TRBD1 (6 bases). This CDR3 is 14 amino acids long. V shed 4 bases and J shed 2 bases, with 11 bases lying between them. Germline loops: CDR1 SGHTA, CDR2 FQGNSA. The DNA of the CDR3 is TGTGCCAGCAGCTGGATGGACAGTAACACTGAAGCTTTCTTT. It yields the protein CASSWMDSNTEAFF.

Comment on this clonotype: This could be a read error, since a much larger clone is one nucleotide away. The CDR3 does not close with the conserved phenylalanine or tryptophan, likely indicating a read error. The genes are TRBV2 and TRBJ1-4; TRBD1 matches at 10 bases. The J segment lost 7 bases and the V segment lost 4 bases, leaving 6 bases of the junction unmatched. The CDR3 has 15 amino acids. The germline V gene encodes CDR1 SNHLY and CDR2 FYNNEI. The CDR3 nucleotides are TGTGCCAGCAGTGCTTGGGACAGGGGAATTGAAAAACTGTTTCTT. As protein: CASSAWDRGIEKLFL.

This clonotype came up a few times. The chain combines TRBV10-3 with TRBJ2-2; TRBD1 matches at 12 bases. The CDR3 covers 17 residues. V lost 4 bases and J lost 0; bases outside the gene matches: 3. CDR1 and CDR2 (germline): ENHRY, SYGVKD. The CDR3 coding sequence is TGTGCCATCAGTGTGGGGACAGGGGGCGCGAACACCGGGGAGCTGTTTTTT. Protein sequence: CAISVGTGGANTGELFF.

The chain links TRBV6-5 to TRBJ2-1; D remains unclear. Trimming pared 2 bases from V and 8 bases from J, leaving 19 bases between. Germline lookup yields CDR1 MNHEY and CDR2 SVGAGI. This CDR3 comprises 16 residues. The DNA of the CDR3 is TGTGCCAGCAGTTACGGCCAGGCTACTTATGGGCATGAGCAGTTCTTC. Translated: CASSYGQATYGHEQFF.